These 23 T cell receptor beta chains were sequenced from one sample in a study of OX40 agonist ivuxolimab in advanced cancers. Only in-frame clones appear in the TCRdb table, and some are missing; sequencing was by immunoSEQ multiplex PCR. The table shows some 64,000 clones, with about 93% occurring only once. Specimen: CD4+ or CD8+ T cells sorted from blood, collected in a trial of the OX40 agonist ivuxolimab. The receptor set was obtained from an adult with an advanced solid tumor such as melanoma, head and neck, liver or kidney cancer.

J is TRBJ1-4 and V is TRBV18; D remains unclear. The CDR3 contains 14 residues. Germline CDR1 reads KGHSH; CDR2 reads LQKENI. V was cut by 0 bases and J by 7 bases, with 9 bases left in between. The CDR3 loop reads CASSPPGGSEKLFF. The CDR3 bases are TGTGCCAGCTCACCACCGGGAGGAAGTGAAAAACTGTTTTTT.

The genes are TRBV5-1 and TRBJ2-7; 12 bases are shared with TRBD2. The CDR3 has 16 residues. Germline CDR1 and CDR2: SGHRS and YFSETQ. The V and J ends lost 4 bases and 0 bases, in that order; junction bases with no gene match: 5. The CDR3 loop is CASSPRTSGNSYEQYF. CDR3 DNA: TGCGCCAGCAGCCCCCGGACTAGCGGGAACTCCTACGAGCAGTACTTC.

This clone was seen once. V usage is TRBV11-1 and J usage is TRBJ2-7; tentative D call: TRBD1 (6 bases). CDR1 is SGHAT, CDR2 FQDESV, per germline (reference sequence). Between the trimmed V and J ends, which lost 2 bases and 2 bases, there was a span of 19 bases. This CDR3 has 17 residues. CDR3 region: CASSLTEQGLVTYEQYF. CDR3 DNA sequence: TGTGCCAGCAGCTTAACAGAACAGGGTCTTGTAACCTACGAGCAGTACTTC.

This rearrangement joins TRBV9 to TRBJ2-3; no clear D. Germline values: CDR1 SGDLS, CDR2 YYNGEE. The CDR3 is 12 residues long. V shed 3 bases and J shed 6 bases, with 8 bases lying between them. Written as DNA, the CDR3 is TGTGCCAGCAGCGACGGTCCCGATACGCAGTATTTT. Translated: CASSDGPDTQYF.

The V gene is TRBV28, the J gene TRBJ1-2; D gene uncertain. V shed 7 bases and J shed 3 bases, with 15 bases lying between them. CDR1 is MDHEN, CDR2 SYDVKM, per germline. The CDR3 has 14 residues. The CDR3 sequence: CASTSPRTHYGYTF. For the CDR3, the DNA is TGTGCCAGCACCAGCCCCCGCACCCACTATGGCTACACCTTC.

The chain uses TRBV4-3 and TRBJ1-1, with D possibly TRBD1 on 6 matching bases. The CDR3 runs 16 residues. V was shortened by 0 bases and J by 4 bases, with 15 bases between the two germline ends. Germline V lookup: CDR1 LGHNA, CDR2 YSLEER. This CDR3 is CASSQDGIGGGTEAFF. The DNA of the CDR3 is TGCGCCAGCAGCCAAGATGGCATAGGGGGAGGCACTGAAGCTTTCTTT.

The V gene is TRBV5-1, the J gene TRBJ2-7; D is possibly TRBD2 (6 bases). Trimming pared 4 bases from V and 3 bases from J, leaving 14 bases between. The CDR3 is 14 residues long. CDR1 and CDR2 (germline): SGHRS, YFSETQ. DNA for the CDR3: TGCGCCAGCAGCCGCCGGGACTCTAACTACGAGCAGTACTTC. Translating gives CASSRRDSNYEQYF.

The rearrangement joins TRBV6-5 to TRBJ2-3, with D unresolved. Trimming stripped 0 bases from V and 0 bases from J, with 4 bases between. The CDR3 sequence is 14 residues long. Germline V gene lookup returns CDR1 MNHEY and CDR2 SVGAGI. The CDR3 sequence: CASSYSASTDTQYF. For the CDR3, the DNA is TGTGCCAGCAGTTACTCAGCTAGCACAGATACGCAGTATTTT.

This chain links TRBV12-2 with TRBJ2-2; the DNA was not used to check the table's D call, TRBD2. TRBV12-2 is recorded as a pseudogene. This CDR3 has 19 residues. CDR3 bases: TGTGCAAGTCGCCCCCAATTCATAGCGGGAGACTCGGTGTACGGGGAGCTGTTTTTT. As protein: CASRPQFIAGDSVYGELFF.

This chain joins TRBV4-1 and TRBJ2-5; D may be TRBD1 or TRBD2 (5 bases each). Deletions cut 8 bases from V and 8 bases from J, with 18 bases between. The CDR3 totals 13 residues. Per germline, CDR1 MGHRA and CDR2 YSYEKL. The CDR3 spells CASGTGTPDTQYF. In nucleotides, the CDR3 is TGCGCCAGCGGGACCGGGACCCCCGATACCCAGTACTTC.

The chain has TRBV5-1 and TRBJ2-1; D is uncertain. V lost 0 bases and J 4 bases, leaving 2 bases between the germline ends. Germline V gene data show CDR1 as SGHRS and CDR2 as YFSETQ. The CDR3 length is 12 residues. CDR3 region: CASSLVYNEQFF. CDR3 nucleotides: TGCGCCAGCAGCTTGGTATACAATGAGCAGTTCTTC.

V and J are TRBV13 and TRBJ2-4; no firm D call. Trimming pared 0 bases from V and 7 bases from J, leaving 10 bases between. Germline V gives CDR1 PRHDT, CDR2 FYEKMQ (reference sequence). The length of the CDR3 is 14 residues. The CDR3 region has the DNA TGTGCCAGCAGCTTAGGGTCCTTGGGGAACATTCAGTACTTC. Its protein product is CASSLGSLGNIQYF.

This clone was found once. The chain couples TRBV19 to TRBJ2-2; a possible D gene is TRBD1 (6 bases). V was trimmed by 5 bases and J by 6 bases, leaving 10 bases between them. Germline CDR1 is LNHDA and CDR2 is SQIVND (reference sequence). The CDR3 length is 13 residues. CDR3 amino acids: CASSLQGAGELFF. The CDR3 DNA sequence: TGTGCCAGTAGTTTACAGGGAGCCGGGGAGCTGTTTTTT.

The chain joins TRBV19 to TRBJ2-3; D not certain. Trimming left V 1 base short and J 6 bases short, with 11 bases between. From germline, CDR1 is LNHDA and CDR2 SQIVND (reference sequence). This CDR3 is built from 14 residues. The CDR3 loop reads CASSIVGVSDTQYF. CDR3 DNA sequence: TGTGCCAGTAGTATAGTAGGAGTTTCGGATACGCAGTATTTT. Variable domain in full (rest from reference TRBV19 and TRBJ2-3): DGGITQSPKYLFRKEGQNVTLSCEQNLNHDAMYWYRQDPGQGLRLIYYSQIVNDFQKGDIAEGYSVSREKKESFPLTVTSAQKNPTAFYLCASSIVGVSDTQYFGPGTRLTVL.

The rearrangement joins TRBV6-5 to TRBJ1-2, with unresolved D. V was trimmed by 6 bases and J by 7 bases, leaving 9 bases between them. The CDR3 covers 11 residues. Germline V gene lookup returns CDR1 MNHEY and CDR2 SVGAGI. CDR3 sequence (DNA): TGTGCCAGCAGACTACAGACTGGCTACACCTTC. Translating it yields CASRLQTGYTF.

The chain employs TRBV7-8 and TRBJ2-3; D gene unclear. This CDR3 contains 14 residues. Per germline, CDR1 SGHVS and CDR2 FQNEAQ. Trimming cost V 1 base and J 0 bases, with 5 bases left between them. The CDR3 is CASSLDSSTDTQYF. The CDR3 DNA reads as TGTGCCAGCAGCTTAGACAGTAGCACAGATACGCAGTATTTT.

V usage is TRBV7-9 and J usage is TRBJ2-7; no clear D. V dropped 5 bases and J dropped 5 bases, with 10 bases sitting between them. The germline V gene encodes CDR1 SEHNR and CDR2 FQNEAQ (reference sequence). The CDR3 covers 12 residues. DNA of the CDR3: TGTGCCAGCAGCCTGGCTATTAACGAGCAGTACTTC. Amino acids: CASSLAINEQYF.

The chain employs TRBV5-8 and TRBJ2-1; D may be TRBD2 (6 bases). The CDR3 runs to 14 residues. Trimming removed 0 bases from V and 7 bases from J, with 11 bases in between. CDR1 and CDR2 (germline): SGHTS, YDEGEE. The CDR3 protein is CASSLEIAANEQFF. The CDR3 DNA reads TGTGCCAGCAGCTTGGAGATAGCGGCAAATGAGCAGTTCTTC.

The CDR3 protein is CASSPDRSYEQYF. The CDR3 nucleotides are TGTGCCAGTAGTCCCGACCGTTCCTACGAGCAGTACTTC. The chain recombines TRBV19 with TRBJ2-7, with no clear D. V was cut by 5 bases and J by 1 base, with 9 bases left in between. CDR3 length: 13 amino acids. Germline CDR1 LNHDA, CDR2 SQIVND (reference sequence).

This chain joins TRBV28 and TRBJ2-1; D might be TRBD1 or TRBD2, each matching 5 bases. Trimming took off 7 bases at V and 5 bases at J, with 12 bases between the two ends. This CDR3 is 13 amino acids long. The germline V gene has CDR1 MDHEN and CDR2 SYDVKM. The CDR3, as DNA: TGTGCCAGCACGGGACCCCTTAACAATGAGCAGTTCTTC. It codes for CASTGPLNNEQFF.

The chain uses TRBV2 and TRBJ2-7, with TRBD2 matching over 9 bases. The CDR3 extends over 18 amino acids. The germline CDR1 and CDR2 sequences are SNHLY and FYNNEI. V lost 2 bases to trimming and J lost 5 bases; unmatched junction nucleotides: 16. This chain's CDR3 is CASSELPLAGGNKDEQYF. DNA of the CDR3: TGTGCCAGCAGTGAACTCCCCTTGGCGGGAGGGAATAAAGACGAGCAGTACTTC. Using reference TRBV2 and TRBJ2-7 for the parts outside the CDR3, the full variable domain is EPEVTQTPSHQVTQMGQEVILRCVPISNHLYFYWYRQILGQKVEFLVSFYNNEISEKSEIFDDQFSVERPDGSNFTLKIRSTKLEDSAMYFCASSELPLAGGNKDEQYFGPGTRLTVT.

The chain carries TRBV27 and TRBJ2-7; D gene unclear. V was cut by 6 bases and J by 3 bases, with 6 bases left in between. The germline V gene encodes CDR1 MNHEY and CDR2 SMNVEV (reference sequence). This CDR3 contains 11 residues. CDR3 nucleotide sequence: TGTGCCAGCAGGGACGGCTACGAGCAGTACTTC. As protein: CASRDGYEQYF.

The chain is built from TRBV11-1 and TRBJ2-1, with 9 bases aligning to TRBD2. Germline values: CDR1 SGHAT, CDR2 FQDESV (reference sequence). The CDR3 consists of 18 residues. With V trimmed by 0 bases and J by 3 bases, 9 bases remained unmatched. Here the CDR3 reads CASSLAPFSGSLYNEQFF. In DNA form, the CDR3 reads TGTGCCAGCAGCTTAGCCCCTTTTAGCGGGAGCCTCTACAATGAGCAGTTCTTC.